This TCR beta chain is drawn from a study of blood T cell repertoires in COVID-19. Study information: Nucleic acid was either cDNA or gDNA, and it came from T cells, B-cell-depleted T cells, or PBMCs.

The table came from immunoSEQ multiplex PCR; TCRdb's copy has only in-frame clones and leaves some out. The sample gives under 150,000 clones, approximately 90% of which show up once; 3.5% to 5.5% is in the top ten. The CDR3 spans 14 residues. Germline assignment: CDR1 MRHNA and CDR2 SNTAGT. Trimming shortened V by 0 bases and J by 0 bases, and 4 bases separated the two germline ends. This sequence was found in a middle-aged woman with acute or convalescent COVID-19. The chain couples TRBV6-4 to TRBJ2-3; D unresolved. The sample taken for sequencing was peripheral blood. The DNA for the CDR3 is TGTGCCAGCAGTGACTCGGGCAGCACAGATACGCAGTATTTT. Encoded protein: CASSDSGSTDTQYF.